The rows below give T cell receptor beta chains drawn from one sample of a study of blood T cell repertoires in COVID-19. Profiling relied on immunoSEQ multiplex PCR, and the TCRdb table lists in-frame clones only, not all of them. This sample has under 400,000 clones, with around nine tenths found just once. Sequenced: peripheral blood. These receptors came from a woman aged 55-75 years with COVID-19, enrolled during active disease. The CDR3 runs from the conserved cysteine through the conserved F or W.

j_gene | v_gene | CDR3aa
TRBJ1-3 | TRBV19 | CASSTGEGNTIYF
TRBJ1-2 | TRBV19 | CASSWVQGSTNYGYTF
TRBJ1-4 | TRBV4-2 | CASSQDFQVATNEKLFF
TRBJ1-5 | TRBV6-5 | CASSSDRGSNQPQHF
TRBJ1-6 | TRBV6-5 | CASSYSGRANSPLHF
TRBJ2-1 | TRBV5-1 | CASSFRGWYNEQFF
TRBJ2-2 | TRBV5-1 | CASSSLSNTGELFF
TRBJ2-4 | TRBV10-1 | CASRQFPILLAKNIQYF
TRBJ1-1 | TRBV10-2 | CASSGSTANTEAFF
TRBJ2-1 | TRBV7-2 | CASSGRTEQFF
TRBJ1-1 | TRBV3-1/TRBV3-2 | CATHRGAEAFF
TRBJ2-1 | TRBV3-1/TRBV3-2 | CASSPRQASLSYNEQFF
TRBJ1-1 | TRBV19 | CASFGSTEAFF
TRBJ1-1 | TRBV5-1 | CASSLTPMNTEAFF
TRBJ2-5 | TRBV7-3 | CASSRGGLQETQYF
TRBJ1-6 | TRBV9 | CASSPYLGGDYNSPLHF
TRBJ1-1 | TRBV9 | CASSAYLGGTEAFF
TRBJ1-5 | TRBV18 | CASSLDRGNQPQHF
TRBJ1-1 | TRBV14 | CASRGSSGDKTSMNTEAFF
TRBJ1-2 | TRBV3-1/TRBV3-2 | CASSPLRGNYGYTF
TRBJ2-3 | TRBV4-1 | CASSQEAGTGGIDTQYF
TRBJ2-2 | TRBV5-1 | CASSPPTSGGLGELFF
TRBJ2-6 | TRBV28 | CASSLVRFSSGANVLTF
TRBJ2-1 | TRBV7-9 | CASSLPLAGGRDNEQFF